A single sample is the source of the 25 T cell receptor beta chains below, sequenced in a study of T cell responses to AZD1222 COVID-19 vaccine. Assay: immunoSEQ multiplex PCR; the TCRdb copy retains only in-frame clones and omits some. The sample shows about 120,000 clones, under 95% of them seen only once. Sample: peripheral blood, taken on day 0 of AZD1222 vaccination. The receptors shown here come from an adult in good health.

This chain joins TRBV18 and TRBJ1-1, with TRBD1 matching 7 bases. V was clipped by 3 bases and J by 4 bases; unmatched bases: 8. The CDR3 is 15 amino acids. The germline V gene encodes CDR1 KGHSH and CDR2 LQKENI. CDR3 sequence reads: CASSPLTGWGTEAFF. As DNA, the CDR3 is TGTGCCAGCTCACCCCTGACAGGGTGGGGCACTGAAGCTTTCTTT. The full variable domain, in which reference TRBV18 and TRBJ1-1 provide the parts outside the CDR3, is NAGVMQNPRHLVRRRGQEARLRCSPMKGHSHVYWYRQLPEEGLKFMVYLQKENIIDESGMPKERFSAEFPKEGPSILRIQQVVRGDSAAYFCASSPLTGWGTEAFFGQGTRLTVV.

The rearrangement joins TRBV9 to TRBJ2-7; D remains ambiguous. CDR3 length: 16 amino acids. Trimming removed 0 bases from V and 1 base from J, with 14 bases in between. Germline CDR1 and CDR2: SGDLS and YYNGEE. The chain's CDR3 is CASSVVKRRRSYEQYF. The DNA for the CDR3 is TGTGCCAGCAGCGTAGTGAAACGGCGTAGGTCCTACGAGCAGTACTTC.

The chain carries TRBV10-3 and TRBJ1-1; TRBD1 matches 9 bases. Germline-derived CDR1 and CDR2 are ENHRY and SYGVKD. The CDR3 has 14 amino acids. J lost 0 bases, V lost 10 bases, and 6 bases had no gene match. The CDR3 is CATSQGALNTEAFF. CDR3 bases: TGTGCCACCTCACAGGGGGCTCTGAACACTGAAGCTTTCTTT.

This clone was seen just once. J is TRBJ2-7 and V is TRBV4-2; TRBD1 matches 11 bases. Germline lookup yields CDR1 LGHNA and CDR2 YNFKEQ. V was clipped by 3 bases and J by 4 bases; unmatched bases: 2. CDR3 length equals 14 residues. Here the CDR3 reads CASSQGQGVYEQYF. The DNA of the CDR3 is TGTGCCAGCAGCCAGGGACAGGGGGTGTACGAGCAGTACTTC.

In DNA, the CDR3 is TGTGCCAGCATGGGAGCAGGGGACTCTGGAAACACCATATATTTT. It translates to CASMGAGDSGNTIYF. The chain joins TRBV28 to TRBJ1-3; a possible D gene is TRBD1 (6 bases). Germline V gene data show CDR1 as MDHEN and CDR2 as SYDVKM. V lost 7 bases to trimming and J lost 0 bases, with 13 bases between them. The CDR3 loop spans 15 amino acids.

This chain uses TRBV5-5 with TRBJ1-1, with unresolved D. The germline CDR1 and CDR2 sequences are SGHKS and YYEKEE (reference sequence). The CDR3 is 15 residues long. V dropped 4 bases and J dropped 3 bases, with 16 bases sitting between them. CDR3 in amino acids: CASSQIDMGYTEAFF. CDR3 sequence (DNA): TGTGCCAGCAGCCAAATAGACATGGGGTACACTGAAGCTTTCTTT.

The chain joins TRBV19 to TRBJ1-4, with D possibly TRBD1 on 5 matching bases. The CDR3 spans 16 residues. The germline V gene encodes CDR1 LNHDA and CDR2 SQIVND (reference sequence). V lost 7 bases and J lost 0, with 15 bases in between. The CDR3 region has the DNA TGTGCCAGTAAGCCGGGGGTGATGACAACTAATGAAAAACTGTTTTTT. It codes for CASKPGVMTTNEKLFF.

The rearrangement links TRBV18 to TRBJ2-7, with D uncertain. The germline V and J ends were trimmed by 2 bases and 5 bases, with 10 bases remaining between them. The CDR3 length is 13 residues. Per the germline V gene, CDR1 is KGHSH and CDR2 is LQKENI. The CDR3 DNA reads TGTGCCAGCTCACCAACGTTATCCCACGAGCAGTACTTC. This encodes CASSPTLSHEQYF.

The gene calls are TRBV21-1 and TRBJ1-3. TRBV21-1 is a documented pseudogene. The CDR3 consists of 18 residues. The CDR3 coding sequence is TGTGCCAGCAGCAAAGGTAAAGAGGGACTCTACTCTGGAAACACCATATATTTT. Its protein product is CASSKGKEGLYSGNTIYF.

The chain is built from TRBV2 and TRBJ1-6; 8 positions match TRBD1. CDR1 and CDR2 (germline): SNHLY, FYNNEI. Trimming at V came to 6 bases and at J to 7 bases, leaving 8 bases not matched to a gene. The CDR3 runs 15 residues. The CDR3 coding sequence is TGTGCCAGCAGCCTTCAGCAGGGGGCCAATTCACCCCTCCACTTT. It specifies CASSLQQGANSPLHF. The full variable domain, rest sourced from reference TRBV2 and TRBJ1-6, is EPEVTQTPSHQVTQMGQEVILRCVPISNHLYFYWYRQILGQKVEFLVSFYNNEISEKSEIFDDQFSVERPDGSNFTLKIRSTKLEDSAMYFCASSLQQGANSPLHFGNGTRLTVT.

This clone showed up just a few times. The chain is built from TRBV6-5 and TRBJ1-2; the D gene is possibly TRBD1 (5 bases). CDR1 and CDR2 (germline): MNHEY, SVGAGI. The CDR3 covers 14 residues. Trimming took off 7 bases at V and 3 bases at J, with 15 bases between the two ends. CDR3 bases: TGTGCCAGCAAACTAGTACAGGATCACTATGGCTACACCTTC. Protein sequence: CASKLVQDHYGYTF.

V and J are TRBV29-1 and TRBJ1-2; no reliable D call. This CDR3 is built from 12 residues. Germline CDR1 SQVTM, CDR2 ANQGSEA. V lost 3 bases, J lost 3 bases, and 8 bases lay in between. The CDR3 loop reads CSVDASYYGYTF. The CDR3 DNA reads TGCAGCGTTGATGCCAGTTACTATGGCTACACCTTC.

The chain joins TRBV6-1 to TRBJ1-3; D uncertain. This CDR3 spans 18 amino acids. V was shortened by 2 bases and J by 0 bases, with 17 bases between the two germline ends. Per germline, CDR1 MNHNS and CDR2 SASEGT. The CDR3, as DNA: TGTGCCAGCAGTGAAAGGAGCTCCGGGGTAGTCTCTGGAAACACCATATATTTT. Encoded protein: CASSERSSGVVSGNTIYF.

This chain connects TRBV6-5 to TRBJ2-4; 10 nucleotides agree with TRBD1. The CDR3 covers 15 residues. J lost 8 bases, V lost 6 bases, and 10 bases had no gene match. Germline V gives CDR1 MNHEY, CDR2 SVGAGI. The CDR3 region is CASSVRQGAQDIQYF. In nucleotides, the CDR3 is TGTGCCAGCAGCGTAAGACAGGGGGCGCAGGACATTCAGTACTTC.

The rearrangement uses TRBV11-2 and TRBJ2-4; 8 bases map to TRBD1. This CDR3 is 11 amino acids long. Germline V gene data show CDR1 as SGHAT and CDR2 as FQNNGV. V trimming: 4 bases; J trimming: 11 bases; junction bases outside the gene matches: 1. This CDR3 is CASSYRGFQYF. The CDR3 bases are TGTGCCAGCAGCTACAGGGGGTTTCAGTACTTC.

The chain employs TRBV5-8 and TRBJ1-2; D remains ambiguous. Trimming pared 6 bases from V and 5 bases from J, leaving 11 bases between. Germline V CDR1 and CDR2: SGHTS, YDEGEE. This CDR3 contains 12 residues. CDR3 sequence reads: CASTAAGYGYTF. The CDR3 DNA follows: TGTGCCAGCACCGCTGCGGGATATGGCTACACCTTC. Full variable domain (outside the CDR3, taken from reference TRBV5-8 and TRBJ1-2): EAGVTQSPTHLIKTRGQQATLRCSPISGHTSVYWYQQALGLGLQFLLWYDEGEERNRGNFPPRFSGRQFPNYSSELNVNALELEDSALYLCASTAAGYGYTFGSGTRLTVV.

V usage is TRBV6-1 and J usage is TRBJ2-7; the match to TRBD1 covers 7 bases. The CDR3 has 16 amino acids. CDR1 and CDR2 from the germline V gene are MNHNS and SASEGT. V trimming: 2 bases; J trimming: 2 bases; junction bases outside the gene matches: 9. The chain's CDR3 is CASSEQPQGETYEQYF. The DNA of the CDR3 is TGTGCCAGCAGTGAACAGCCCCAGGGGGAAACCTACGAGCAGTACTTC.

The chain joins TRBV10-2 to TRBJ2-2; D not certain. The germline CDR1 and CDR2 sequences are WSHSY and SAAADI. The CDR3 runs to 14 residues. The V gene lost 4 bases and the J gene lost 7 bases, with 13 bases spanning the gap. The CDR3 DNA is TGCGCCAGCAGTGTGTCGGAGTGGGACGGGGAGCTGTTTTTT. Translated: CASSVSEWDGELFF.

The chain has TRBV28 and TRBJ1-5; D remains unclear. Germline V lookup: CDR1 MDHEN, CDR2 SYDVKM. The germline V and J ends were trimmed by 6 bases and 9 bases, with 9 bases remaining between them. The CDR3 is made up of 11 amino acids. Here the CDR3 reads CASSSGSPQHF. In DNA, the CDR3 is TGTGCCAGCAGCTCCGGTTCGCCCCAGCATTTT.

The rearrangement joins TRBV9 to TRBJ2-7; TRBD1 agrees at 8 bases. The CDR3 has 15 residues. Trimming cost V 2 bases and J 4 bases; bases outside gene matches: 8. Looked up from germline, CDR1 is SGDLS and CDR2 is YYNGEE. The CDR3 DNA sequence: TGTGCCAGCAGCGTCGCCCCGGGACAGGAATACGAGCAGTACTTC. Translation: CASSVAPGQEYEQYF.

The gene calls are TRBV5-6 and TRBJ2-2; the D call may be TRBD1 or TRBD2 (6 bases each). Germline V lookup: CDR1 SGHDT, CDR2 YYEEEE. The CDR3 is 14 amino acids. The ends were cut back, 2 bases at V and 4 bases at J, with 9 bases in the middle. The chain's CDR3 is CASSLGGGTGELFF. CDR3 DNA: TGTGCCAGCAGCTTAGGAGGGGGCACCGGGGAGCTGTTTTTT.

V and J are TRBV30 and TRBJ2-7; tentatively, D is TRBD1 or TRBD2 (5 bases each). Germline V gives CDR1 GTSNPN, CDR2 SVGIG (reference sequence). Trimming left V 3 bases short and J 7 bases short, with 10 bases between. The CDR3 length is 11 residues. CDR3 sequence: CAWRVEGEQYF. The CDR3 region has the DNA TGTGCCTGGAGGGTAGAGGGGGAGCAGTACTTC.

This clone was observed a few times. The genes are TRBV4-2 and TRBJ2-1, with 9 nucleotides matching TRBD2. Germline CDR1 is LGHNA and CDR2 is YNFKEQ. The CDR3 covers 16 residues. The V and J ends lost 0 bases and 4 bases, in that order; junction bases with no gene match: 4. Here the CDR3 reads CASSQDPSGIYNEQFF. CDR3 bases: TGTGCCAGCAGCCAAGATCCTAGCGGGATTTACAATGAGCAGTTCTTC.

CDR3 in amino acids: CASSPRGGSNTGELFF. The CDR3 DNA reads TGTGCCAGCAGCCCTAGAGGAGGGTCGAACACCGGGGAGCTGTTTTTT. The V call is TRBV7-9, the J call TRBJ2-2; D perhaps matches TRBD2 (6 bases). Germline V gene data show CDR1 as SEHNR and CDR2 as FQNEAQ (reference sequence). This CDR3 region has 16 residues. The ends were cut back, 5 bases at V and 0 bases at J, with 13 bases in the middle.

This clone has only one observation. The chain combines TRBV30 with TRBJ1-6, with D unclear. The germline gives CDR1 GTSNPN, CDR2 SVGIG (reference sequence). Between the trimmed V and J ends, which lost 2 bases and 7 bases, there was a span of 9 bases. CDR3 length: 13 amino acids. CDR3: CAWSPDPNSPLHF. In nucleotides, the CDR3 is TGTGCCTGGAGTCCCGATCCCAATTCACCCCTCCACTTT. Together with reference TRBV30 and TRBJ1-6, the CDR3 gives the full variable domain: SQTIHQWPATLVQPVGSPLSLECTVEGTSNPNLYWYRQAAGRGLQLLFYSVGIGQISSEVPQNLSASRPQDRQFILSSKKLLLSDSGFYLCAWSPDPNSPLHFGNGTRLTVT.